This T cell receptor (beta chain) originates from a study of blood T cell repertoires in COVID-19. Looking at the study overall: Acute-phase and convalescent COVID-19 samples originated in the United States, Italy and Spain. Sample material is recorded as cDNA or gDNA derived from T cells, B-cell-depleted T cells, or PBMCs.

The germline gives CDR1 SGHDN, CDR2 FVKESK. The CDR3 consists of 15 residues. Trimming left V 4 bases short and J 5 bases short, with 17 bases between. The authors' processing: It was from reference gene primer amplification that nucleated cell counts were estimated. Profiling relied on immunoSEQ multiplex PCR, and the TCRdb table lists in-frame clones only, not all of them. V, J and clone size are those of that table, while D and trimming were read from the DNA. The sample holds roughly 150,000 clones, roughly 80% seen once. V is TRBV14 and J is TRBJ2-5; D gene uncertain. The sequence was obtained from a woman of 80 years or more with acute or convalescent COVID-19. The sample was peripheral blood. CDR3 loop: CASSLPHQMGETQYF. CDR3 bases: TGTGCCAGCAGCCTACCCCATCAGATGGGCGAGACCCAGTACTTC.